The 6 T cell receptor beta chains below were found in one sample sequenced in a study of OX40 agonist ivuxolimab in advanced cancers. The repertoire was sequenced with immunoSEQ multiplex PCR; TCRdb's copy has only in-frame clones and lacks some. This table holds 60,000 to 70,000 clones, 70% to 90% found once. Sequencing used CD4+ or CD8+ T cells sorted from blood, obtained in a trial of the OX40 agonist ivuxolimab. The receptors were sampled from an adult with an advanced solid tumor such as melanoma, head and neck, liver or kidney cancer.

The rearrangement uses TRBV18 and TRBJ1-4; D is possibly TRBD1 (5 bases). Germline lookup yields CDR1 KGHSH and CDR2 LQKENI. Trimming pared 3 bases from V and 1 base from J, leaving 9 bases between. CDR3 length equals 15 residues. CDR3 nucleotide sequence: TGTGCCAGCTCACCTCAGGGTGGAACTAATGAAAAACTGTTTTTT. Encoded protein: CASSPQGGTNEKLFF. Full variable domain (missing parts from reference TRBV18 and TRBJ1-4): NAGVMQNPRHLVRRRGQEARLRCSPMKGHSHVYWYRQLPEEGLKFMVYLQKENIIDESGMPKERFSAEFPKEGPSILRIQQVVRGDSAAYFCASSPQGGTNEKLFFGSGTQLSVL.

The V and J genes are TRBV5-1 and TRBJ2-5, with 7 bases fitting TRBD2. V lost 7 bases, J lost 3 bases, and 6 bases stayed unmatched. Germline V gene sequence: CDR1 SGHRS, CDR2 YFSETQ. The CDR3 is 13 amino acids. The CDR3 sequence is CASRVRGEETQYF. CDR3 sequence (DNA): TGCGCCAGCCGGGTTCGGGGGGAAGAGACCCAGTACTTC.

This clone was counted a few times. The CDR3 nucleotides read TGTGCCAGCAGCTTAGTTCTAGCGGGGGGTGAGCAGTTCTTC. Its protein is CASSLVLAGGEQFF. This chain joins TRBV7-3 and TRBJ2-1; 11 nucleotides match TRBD2. CDR1 SGHTA and CDR2 FQGTGA come from the germline V gene. The CDR3 covers 14 residues. The V and J ends lost 2 bases and 9 bases, in that order; junction bases with no gene match: 3. The full variable domain, in which reference TRBV7-3 and TRBJ2-1 provide the parts outside the CDR3, is GAGVSQTPSNKVTEKGKYVELRCDPISGHTALYWYRQSLGQGPEFLIYFQGTGAADDSGLPNDRFFAVRPEGSVSTLKIQRTERGDSAVYLCASSLVLAGGEQFFGPGTRLTVL.

The rearrangement joins TRBV10-2 to TRBJ2-3, with 13 bases matching TRBD2. The germline gives CDR1 WSHSY, CDR2 SAAADI. The CDR3 has 15 amino acids. J gave up 4 bases and V 7 bases, and 5 bases lay outside the gene matches. CDR3 sequence reads: CASNQLAGGSDTQYF. CDR3 nucleotide sequence: TGCGCCAGCAACCAACTAGCGGGAGGGTCAGATACGCAGTATTTT.

The chain uses TRBV7-6 and TRBJ1-4; tentative D call: TRBD1 (5 bases). Between the trimmed V and J ends, which lost 4 bases and 0 bases, there was a span of 9 bases. The CDR3 is made up of 15 amino acids. The V gene's germline CDR1 is SGHVS and CDR2 FNYEAQ. DNA of the CDR3: TGTGCCAGCAGCTCCGTGACAGCAACTAATGAAAAACTGTTTTTT. Translation: CASSSVTATNEKLFF.

V usage is TRBV5-6 and J usage is TRBJ2-2; tentatively, D is TRBD1 (5 bases). The V gene's germline CDR1 is SGHDT and CDR2 YYEEEE. Trimming took off 4 bases at V and 5 bases at J, with 24 bases between the two ends. The CDR3 contains 18 residues. For the CDR3, the DNA is TGTGCCAGCAGCCCGGTCTTTCGTAGGGGCGCAGGGACCGGGGAGCTGTTTTTT. It encodes CASSPVFRRGAGTGELFF.